This T cell receptor (beta chain) is drawn from a study of T cell changes during pregnancy in multiple sclerosis. The assay was immunoSEQ multiplex PCR, and TCRdb's table has in-frame clones only and misses some. The table includes about 46,000 clones, 75% to 95% detected once. This clonotype was sampled from a female donor with multiple sclerosis, enrolled in a pregnancy study. The source material was CD8+ T cells from peripheral blood mononuclear cells, sampled in the second trimester of pregnancy.

The CDR3 is CASSPDRVGGSPLHF. The CDR3 DNA is TGTGCCAGTAGTCCTGACAGGGTGGGCGGTTCACCCCTCCACTTT. The rearrangement uses TRBV19 and TRBJ1-6, with TRBD1 matching over 7 bases. The CDR3 totals 15 residues. Germline CDR1 reads LNHDA; CDR2 reads SQIVND (reference sequence). V dropped 5 bases and J dropped 9; count of bases not matched to a gene: 10. Drawing the rest from reference TRBV19 and TRBJ1-6, the complete variable domain is DGGITQSPKYLFRKEGQNVTLSCEQNLNHDAMYWYRQDPGQGLRLIYYSQIVNDFQKGDIAEGYSVSREKKESFPLTVTSAQKNPTAFYLCASSPDRVGGSPLHFGNGTRLTVT.